This T cell receptor (beta chain) was sequenced in a study of CD8 T cells in ankylosing spondylitis. Whole-study findings and limits: Reports say disease-linked clones showed up significantly more in matched ankylosing spondylitis synovial fluid. Disease-linked clones bore a CD8+ phenotype and were relatively rare in peripheral blood. In reactive arthritis synovial fluid and blood, some motif variants had been reported before. A motif in TCR beta, a set of several highly homologous variants, appeared characteristic of ankylosing spondylitis blood.

In regard to this clonotype: Its antigen is unknown.

TCRdb re-called the 5' RACE reads with MiXCR, one entry per CDR3 protein. Of 200,000 to 250,000 distinct CDR3 sequences listed, 20% to 30% are singletons. Sequencing was done on a sample of blood, either unsorted or a sorted T cell fraction (not recorded which). The clonotype comes from a male donor with ankylosing spondylitis or in good health (not recorded which).

This CDR3 reads CASSPGLLGRNEQFF. As DNA, the CDR3 is TGTGCCAGCAGTCCAGGCTTACTGGGCCGCAATGAGCAGTTCTTC. The gene calls are TRBV12-3 or TRBV12-4 and TRBJ2-1; D remains unclear. The CDR3 loop spans 15 amino acids. The V and J ends lost 5 bases and 6 bases respectively, with 17 bases between them.